The clone carrying this T cell receptor beta chain occurred many times. The data originate from a study of T-cell reconstitution after alpha-beta-depleted transplantation in children. Preparation of the TCRbeta library involved a method that used unique molecular identifiers. TCRdb independently ran MiXCR on the PCR reads; one entry per CDR3 protein. The data contain some 200,000 distinct CDR3 sequences, roughly 15% of them singletons. Germline V CDR1 and CDR2: MNHNS, SASEGT. The CDR3 extends over 14 amino acids. Trimming took 6 bases from V and 2 from J, leaving 13 bases between them. The sequenced sample was PBMCs from the stem cell graft donor, obtained from the stem cell graft. This chain uses TRBV6-1 with TRBJ2-5, with D unresolved. This clonotype was sampled from a human donor who donated a stem cell graft to a child with acute lymphoblastic leukemia. DNA for the CDR3: TGTGCCAGCAGCCCACCGACAAGTCAAGAGACCCAGTACTTC. Amino acids: CASSPPTSQETQYF.